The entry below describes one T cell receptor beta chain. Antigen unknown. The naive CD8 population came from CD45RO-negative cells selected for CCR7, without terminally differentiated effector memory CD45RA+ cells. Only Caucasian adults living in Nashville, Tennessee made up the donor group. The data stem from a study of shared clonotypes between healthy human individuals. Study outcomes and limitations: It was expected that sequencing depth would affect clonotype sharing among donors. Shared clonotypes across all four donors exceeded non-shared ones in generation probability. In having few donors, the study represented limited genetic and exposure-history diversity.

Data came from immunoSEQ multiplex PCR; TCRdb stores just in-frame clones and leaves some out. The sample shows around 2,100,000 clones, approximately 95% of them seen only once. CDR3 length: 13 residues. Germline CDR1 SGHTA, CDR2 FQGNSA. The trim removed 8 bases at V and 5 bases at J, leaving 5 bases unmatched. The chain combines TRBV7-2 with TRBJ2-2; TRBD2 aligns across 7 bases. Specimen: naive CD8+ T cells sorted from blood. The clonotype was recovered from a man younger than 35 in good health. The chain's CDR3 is CASCWEGTGELFF. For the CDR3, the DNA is TGTGCCAGCTGCTGGGAGGGTACCGGGGAGCTGTTTTTT.